This T cell receptor beta chain appears in the sequencing data of a study of blood T cell repertoires in COVID-19. Study in general: Samples representing acute and convalescent COVID-19 were sourced from the United States, Italy and Spain. The cDNA or gDNA used as material had been derived from T cells, B-cell-depleted T cells, or PBMCs.

Authors' analysis steps: For nucleated cells, counts were estimated from reference gene primer amplification. Data came from immunoSEQ multiplex PCR; TCRdb stores just in-frame clones and leaves some out. Clonal size and the V and J genes are those of that table, whereas D and trimming came from the DNA. Counted here are roughly 200,000 clones, approximately 85% occurring once; the ten biggest clones make up roughly 4.6%. Germline CDR1 is LNHDA and CDR2 is SQIVND (reference sequence). V was clipped by 10 bases and J by 0 bases; unmatched bases: 18. This CDR3 is built from 18 residues. The chain is built from TRBV19 and TRBJ2-3; TRBD2 aligns across 8 bases. The TCR was taken from a woman in her 70s with active or convalescent COVID-19. Sequencing input: peripheral blood. This chain's CDR3 is CATSKGAGGPLSTDTQYF. CDR3 nucleotides: TGTGCCACCTCGAAAGGGGCGGGAGGCCCCCTAAGCACAGATACGCAGTATTTT.